This section outlines one T cell receptor beta chain sequence together with its context. Its antigen is unknown. No base qualities exist here, and no much larger clone lies one base off it. Donors were healthy HIV-negative adults with no recently reported acute infections or vaccinations. All donors were Caucasian adults living in Nashville, Tennessee, USA. CD4+ T cells were enriched by magnetic negative selection, after which naive cells were positively selected on CD45RA and the negative fraction was taken as the memory subset. Blood was obtained by leukapheresis, after which PBMCs were separated by Ficoll-Histopaque density gradient centrifugation and cryopreserved in liquid nitrogen vapor phase. Analytical flow cytometry was used to check the purity and quantity of each magnetically sorted T cell population. Genomic DNA was isolated from every sorted fraction and measured by UV absorbance on a Nanodrop 2000c.

TCR CDR3 regions were amplified from genomic DNA by multiplex PCR using the deep immunoSEQ assay. Genomic DNA extracted from each cell subset was distributed evenly over all wells of several immunoSEQ 96-well plates, and each plate served as one replicate. For sorted subsets, around 0.2 ug genomic DNA, equal to some 28,000 T cell genomes, was loaded into each replicate PCR. Purified libraries were quantified with a Qubit 3.0 fluorometer, sized on a Bioanalyzer 2100, and re-quantified with the KAPA Library Quantification kit. Every immunoSEQ 96-well plate was sequenced on a separate single-read 150-cycle Illumina NextSeq 550 flow cell. The authors' pipeline ran thus. Because the immunoSEQ output included only junctional sequences and no quality scores, the filtering could not be the same as the filtering used for full-length reads. Sequences were annotated with PyIR, a Python wrapper for IgBLAST v1.9, and V/J genes and CDR3 were assigned using IMGT germline references. Reads with weak V/J assignments (E-value above 1e-6), missing CDR3, stop codons, out-of-frame junctions, or ambiguous translated residues were removed. V3J clonotypes were defined by identical inferred V gene, J gene, and CDR3 amino acid sequence. To compute the percentage overlap between repertoires, the number of shared unique clonotypes was divided by the size of the smaller repertoire. Richness of each repertoire was evaluated using RTK rarefaction, the Chao1 estimator, and Recon v2.1 estimates of unobserved clonotypes. For all TCRbeta clonotypes obtained by the gDNA method from a few donors, generation probabilities were computed with OLGA. TCRdb retrieved this table from immuneACCESS and kept in-frame rearrangements only. Not all clones are present; in checked studies, unresolved V genes account for under half, and no reason is known for the remainder. That table furnishes V, J and clone size, whereas the DNA furnished D and trimming. This sample is represented by about 1 million clones; about three quarters of them were singletons. Clones ranked in the top ten supply 1.4% to 1.5% of the sample.

V is trimmed back by 4 bases and J by 4 bases, and the junction contains 11 bases that no gene match accounts for. CDR1 is given as SGHRS and CDR2 as YFSETQ, both from the germline V gene. The CDR3, from cysteine to phenylalanine, totals 15 residues. The only DNA kept is the CDR3, 45 bases in frame from the first base. The sample originates from a study of shared clonotypes between healthy human individuals (TCRdb year 2020). Study-wide context: The cohort included a few men and two women between 18 and 49 years of age. Between about 0.85 and 9.5 billion PBMCs per donor were obtained by leukapheresis. To estimate repertoire size and how much clonotype sharing occurs between individuals, the study deeply sequenced the blood TCR repertoires of several healthy adults. Libraries were prepared and TCR repertoires were sequenced by different laboratories using diverse techniques, in order to increase sequencing depth and limit assay-specific biases. For each donor, CD4 naive and CD4 memory were each given three plates, CD8 naive was given two plates, and CD8 memory was given one plate.

What the work shows at the level of the full study, not this receptor alone: Based on pairwise subsampling, the degree of clonotype sharing among donors was expected to be affected by sequencing depth. The small number of donors limited the genetic and exposure-history diversity represented. Compared with non-shared clonotypes, the clonotypes found in all four sorted-subset donors had higher generation probabilities. Sampling was restricted to blood, and TCR repertoires in tissue are likely to differ from TCR repertoires in blood. Rarefaction of sorted-subset datasets indicated incomplete sequencing despite the large sequencing depth. About 5% of naive CD4, roughly 3.6% of naive CD8, 2% to 2.5% of memory CD4, and 0.4% of memory CD8 clonotypes were shared across several donors. Naive subsets generally had larger estimated clonotype richness than memory subsets.

The sample consisted of memory CD4+ T cells sorted from blood. What this sample's cell subset or site label stands for: CD45RA-negative fraction. This sequence uses TRBV5-1 and TRBJ2-7, and 7 junctional nucleotides match TRBD2. The source is a man aged 18 to 29 in good health. This receptor carries the CDR3 CASSDLIVGGYEQYF. The sequenced DNA is TGCGCCAGCAGCGATCTCATTGTGGGGGGGTACGAGCAGTACTTC.